This T cell receptor beta chain stems from a study of cytomegalovirus exposure and HLA in healthy donors. Broader study findings: Later analysis indicated greater clonal expansion among HLA-associated TCR beta chains than among equally common other chains. Later on, a genetic analysis was performed. It linked a missense variant in DCLRE1C with V- and J-gene trimming of TCR beta.

Details on this clone: No antigen is known for it.

PCR involved 60 Vbeta and 13 Jbeta primers. Sequenced by immunoSEQ multiplex PCR; TCRdb stores in-frame clones only, minus some. This sample carries approximately 73,000 clones, over 55% of them seen once, and the ten largest clones take more than 5%. The V gene's germline CDR1 is SNHLY and CDR2 FYNNEI. Between the trimmed V and J ends, which lost 7 bases and 7 bases, there was a span of 13 bases. The CDR3 length is 13 residues. V and J are TRBV2 and TRBJ2-2; no reliable D call. The clonotype was recovered from a man under 40 in good health and CMV-seropositive. Sequenced sample: PBMCs. This chain's CDR3 is CASNERDIGELFF. In DNA form, the CDR3 reads TGTGCCAGCAACGAACGAGATATCGGGGAGCTGTTTTTT. The complete variable domain, with remaining parts taken from reference TRBV2 and TRBJ2-2, reads EPEVTQTPSHQVTQMGQEVILRCVPISNHLYFYWYRQILGQKVEFLVSFYNNEISEKSEIFDDQFSVERPDGSNFTLKIRSTKLEDSAMYFCASNERDIGELFFGEGSRLTVL.